A selection of T cell receptor beta chains follows, all from one sample in a study of cytomegalovirus exposure and HLA in healthy donors. Profiled with immunoSEQ multiplex PCR; TCRdb holds only in-frame clones, not every one. The sample carries about 130,000 clones, 60% to 85% recorded once. The sequencing sample was made of PBMCs. The receptors here all came from a young man in good health and CMV-seronegative. The CDR3 runs from the conserved cysteine through the conserved F or W. Fields, in order: D gene, V gene, J gene, clone size, CDR3 protein, CDR3 DNA. The D gene is left open where the match is weak. The size entry is marked missing in some rows and otherwise reads once, few, many or a size class.

.	TRBV6-5	TRBJ2-1	.	CASMWQGYSNEQFF	TGTGCCAGCATGTGGCAGGGGTATTCGAATGAGCAGTTCTTC
.	TRBV7-3	TRBJ2-6	few	CASSQQGTGANGLTF	TGTGCCAGCAGCCAACAGGGGACTGGGGCCAACGGCCTGACTTTC
.	TRBV6-6	TRBJ2-5	.	CASSYSARGETQYF	TGTGCCAGCAGTTACTCGGCCAGGGGAGAGACCCAGTACTTC
TRBD2	TRBV28	TRBJ2-7	.	CASSLLAGVSYEQYF	TGTGCCAGCAGTTTATTGGCGGGGGTTTCCTACGAGCAGTACTTC
TRBD1	TRBV18	TRBJ1-1	.	CASSPSQEGATEAFF	TGTGCCAGCTCACCGTCCCAGGAGGGGGCCACTGAAGCTTTCTTT
TRBD1	TRBV5-1	TRBJ2-1	.	CASSRGTGGYNEQFF	TGCGCCAGCAGCCGCGGGACAGGGGGTTACAATGAGCAGTTCTTC
TRBD1	TRBV7-8	TRBJ1-6	.	CASSLGDREVSPLHF	TGTGCCAGCAGCTTAGGTGACAGGGAGGTTTCACCCCTCCACTTT
.	TRBV28	TRBJ1-6	.	CASSFPKQGTNSPLHF	TGTGCCAGCAGTTTCCCTAAACAGGGAACCAATTCACCCCTCCACTTT
.	TRBV11-2	TRBJ1-2	few	CASSPWPRFNYGYTF	TGTGCCAGCAGCCCTTGGCCGCGGTTTAACTATGGCTACACCTTC
TRBD2	TRBV7-8	TRBJ2-7	.	CASSPISGTLSNYEQYF	TGTGCCAGCAGTCCGATTAGCGGGACCCTCTCCAACTACGAGCAGTACTTC
.	TRBV19	TRBJ1-4	.	CASSPRDTATNEKLFF	TGTGCCAGTAGCCCACGGGACACCGCAACTAATGAAAAACTGTTTTTT
.	TRBV10-3	TRBJ2-7	few	CACPFEQYF	TGTGCCTGTCCTTTCGAGCAGTACTTC
TRBD2	TRBV29-1	TRBJ2-5	.	CSAPREGGETQYF	TGCAGCGCCCCCAGGGAGGGCGGGGAGACCCAGTACTTC
.	TRBV29-1	TRBJ2-4	.	CSARWFGENIQYF	TGCAGCGCGAGATGGTTTGGTGAAAACATTCAGTACTTC
.	TRBV6-5	TRBJ1-5	.	CASSEQVNQPQHF	TGTGCCAGCAGCGAACAGGTAAATCAGCCCCAGCATTTT
TRBD1	TRBV4-2	TRBJ1-5	.	CASSPGQGYNQPQHF	TGTGCCAGCAGCCCGGGACAGGGGTACAATCAGCCCCAGCATTTT
TRBD1	TRBV25-1	TRBJ1-1	.	CASSDRGRTEAFF	TGTGCCAGCAGTGACAGGGGGAGGACTGAAGCTTTCTTT
.	TRBV25-1	TRBJ2-5	.	CASSEFGGEETQYF	TGTGCCAGCAGTGAATTTGGAGGGGAGGAGACCCAGTACTTC
TRBD1	TRBV5-1	TRBJ2-1	few	CASSQGVLDEQFF	TGCGCCAGCAGCCAGGGGGTTCTCGATGAGCAGTTCTTC
TRBD2	TRBV5-1	TRBJ2-3	.	CASSPRAAGGLSDTQYF	TGCGCCAGCAGTCCGAGGGCAGCGGGGGGGCTCTCAGATACGCAGTATTTT
.	TRBV5-1	TRBJ1-4	.	CASCQGPGNGNEKLFF	TGCGCCAGCTGCCAGGGGCCCGGGAATGGTAATGAAAAACTGTTTTTT
TRBD1	TRBV19	TRBJ1-5	.	CASGQGIMQPQHF	TGTGCCAGTGGACAGGGGATAATGCAGCCCCAGCATTTT
TRBD2	TRBV13	TRBJ2-1	.	CASSFRSGGGNEQFF	TGTGCCAGCAGCTTTCGGTCGGGGGGAGGGAATGAGCAGTTCTTC
.	TRBV6-5	TRBJ1-3	few	CASSRTRGEAIYF	TGTGCCAGCAGTCGGACCAGGGGAGAGGCCATATATTTT
.	TRBV9	TRBJ1-3	.	CASTGQSGNTIYF	TGTGCCAGCACAGGGCAGTCTGGAAACACCATATATTTT
.	TRBV18	TRBJ2-7	.	CASSPRESVYEQYF	TGTGCCAGCTCACCCCGCGAATCCGTCTACGAGCAGTACTTC
.	TRBV28	TRBJ2-7	once	CASSLFGRNEQYF	TGTGCCAGCAGTTTATTTGGGAGGAACGAGCAGTACTTC
TRBD1	TRBV5-4	TRBJ2-7	.	CASSFPGQGPEQYF	TGTGCCAGCAGCTTTCCGGGACAGGGACCCGAGCAGTACTTC
TRBD2	TRBV4-1	TRBJ2-1	.	CASSQVDSGPRIEQFF	TGCGCCAGCAGCCAAGTTGATAGCGGGCCTCGAATTGAGCAGTTCTTC
.	TRBV10-3	TRBJ2-7	.	CATGKPPSYEQYF	TGTGCTACAGGCAAACCTCCATCCTACGAGCAGTACTTC
.	TRBV15	TRBJ1-2	few	CATSRVGRGIYGYTF	TGTGCCACCAGCAGAGTGGGGCGTGGGATCTATGGCTACACCTTC
.	TRBV29-1	TRBJ1-1	.	CSVDGGNTEAFF	TGCAGCGTTGACGGGGGTAACACTGAAGCTTTCTTT
.	TRBV27	TRBJ1-2	once	CASSVNGLTYGYTF	TGTGCCAGCAGCGTAAACGGACTCACCTATGGCTACACCTTC
.	TRBV6-5	TRBJ1-2	.	CASSFTVTVSYGYTF	TGTGCCAGCAGTTTCACAGTGACCGTGAGCTATGGCTACACCTTC
.	TRBV7-8	TRBJ2-7	.	CASSFNYEQYF	TGTGCCAGCAGCTTTAATTACGAGCAGTACTTC
TRBD1	TRBV10-1	TRBJ2-7	.	CASSDETGITYEQYF	TGCGCCAGCAGTGACGAGACAGGGATAACCTACGAGCAGTACTTC
TRBD1	TRBV19	TRBJ1-5	.	CASSSRDRNQPQHF	TGTGCCAGTAGCTCGAGGGACAGAAATCAGCCCCAGCATTTT
TRBD1	TRBV15	TRBJ1-4	few	CATSRGQEGNEKLFF	TGTGCCACCAGCAGGGGACAGGAGGGGAATGAAAAACTGTTTTTT
.	TRBV5-6	TRBJ1-5	.	CASSLTNRDQPQHF	TGTGCCAGCAGCTTGACTAACAGGGATCAGCCCCAGCATTTT
.	TRBV28	TRBJ1-1	once	CASSRPTGGGYTEAFF	TGTGCCAGCAGTAGACCAACTGGGGGGGGTTATACTGAAGCTTTCTTT
TRBD2	TRBV11-2	TRBJ2-3	.	CASRRGISGSRTDTQYF	TGTGCCAGCCGACGGGGGATTAGCGGGAGTAGGACAGATACGCAGTATTTT
TRBD1	TRBV5-4	TRBJ2-3	.	CASSPASQGAGADTQYF	TGTGCCAGCAGCCCAGCATCACAGGGGGCAGGGGCAGATACGCAGTATTTT
TRBD1	TRBV27	TRBJ2-5	.	CASSPLMGQGFGGTQYF	TGTGCCAGCAGTCCGCTCATGGGACAGGGCTTCGGTGGGACCCAGTACTTC
.	TRBV25-1	TRBJ2-1	.	CATVNSLSSYNEQFF	TGTGCCACCGTTAACTCTTTGAGCTCCTACAATGAGCAGTTCTTC
TRBD1	TRBV19	TRBJ1-5	.	CASSTRTGVLGNQPQHF	TGTGCCAGTAGTACCCGGACAGGGGTACTTGGCAATCAGCCCCAGCATTTT
.	TRBV28	TRBJ1-4	.	CASRGGASEKLFF	TGTGCCAGCAGGGGGGGGGCTAGCGAAAAACTGTTTTTT
TRBD1	TRBV19	TRBJ2-4	.	CASSILGTEKNIQYF	TGTGCCAGTAGTATTCTTGGGACAGAAAAAAACATTCAGTACTTC
.	TRBV5-4	TRBJ2-1	once	CASSLAGARGYNEQFF	TGTGCCAGCAGCTTGGCAGGCGCCAGGGGATACAATGAGCAGTTCTTC
.	TRBV5-1	TRBJ2-7	.	CASSPGDPSYEQYF	TGCGCCAGCAGCCCGGGGGACCCATCCTACGAGCAGTACTTC
TRBD1	TRBV11-2	TRBJ2-7	.	CASSFLGTGPPSYF	TGTGCCAGCAGCTTCCTAGGGACAGGCCCCCCGTCGTACTTC
.	TRBV7-9	TRBJ1-1	few	CSSSLEGAEAFF	TGTTCCAGCAGCTTAGAGGGAGCTGAAGCTTTCTTT
TRBD1	TRBV19	TRBJ1-3	.	CASSPGGQAFSGNTIYF	TGTGCCAGTAGCCCCGGCGGACAGGCCTTCTCTGGAAACACCATATATTTT
TRBD1	TRBV27	TRBJ1-2	.	CASSFGQGDGYTF	TGTGCCAGCAGTTTCGGACAGGGGGATGGCTACACCTTC
TRBD1	TRBV28	TRBJ2-1	.	CASRTGVRNEQFF	TGTGCCAGCCGGACAGGGGTGAGAAATGAGCAGTTCTTC
.	TRBV6-1	TRBJ1-2	few	CASSSGQGWGGYTF	TGTGCCAGTTCCTCAGGGCAGGGATGGGGAGGCTACACCTTC
.	TRBV7-9	TRBJ2-7	few	CASRVGSPGTYEQYF	TGTGCCAGCAGGGTCGGGAGCCCAGGGACCTACGAGCAGTACTTC
.	TRBV5-1	TRBJ1-4	few	CASSSDSRNEKLFF	TGCGCCAGCAGCTCGGACAGTAGGAATGAAAAACTGTTTTTT
TRBD2	TRBV2	TRBJ2-1	once	CASGLAGVNEQFF	TGTGCCAGCGGATTAGCGGGAGTCAATGAGCAGTTCTTC
TRBD1	TRBV18	TRBJ2-1	.	CASSPLQTGGGEQFF	TGTGCCAGCTCACCACTACAAACAGGGGGAGGAGAGCAGTTCTTC